This note documents a single TCR beta chain sequence. Its antigen remains unidentified. These data originate in a study of T cell responses to AZD1222 COVID-19 vaccine. Study findings and constraints: Only six AZD1222 recipients tested seropositive at baseline. Variant regions that are unmutated are reportedly the target of nearly half of spike-specific TCRs.

Here immunoSEQ multiplex PCR was the method, and the copy in TCRdb shows in-frame clones only, minus some. Of about 140,000 clones listed, roughly 82% are singletons. Trimming pared 10 bases from V and 5 bases from J, leaving 17 bases between. The germline V gene has CDR1 MNHEY and CDR2 SVGAGI. This CDR3 is 14 amino acids long. V is TRBV6-5 and J is TRBJ1-4; a weak D match, TRBD1 (5 bases). Sequencing used peripheral blood, obtained on day 0 of AZD1222 vaccination. The receptor was derived from an adult in good health. The CDR3 DNA follows: TGTGCCACTCGTAGGGGAGAACAGAATGAAAAACTGTTTTTT. Its protein is CATRRGEQNEKLFF.